This record covers a single T cell receptor (beta chain). The entry originates in a study of blood T cell repertoires in COVID-19. As for the study in general: The United States, Italy and Spain provided the acute and convalescent COVID-19 samples. Sources were T cells, B-cell-depleted T cells, or PBMCs; the material itself was cDNA or gDNA.

Per the germline V gene, CDR1 is KGHSH and CDR2 is LQKENI. The CDR3 length is 13 residues. V gave up 4 bases and J gave up 4 bases, with 10 bases separating them. Original handling: Estimates of nucleated cell counts were drawn from the amplification of reference gene primers. Generated by immunoSEQ multiplex PCR, the TCRdb table keeps only in-frame clones and is missing some. For V, J and clone size, that table is used; D and trimming come from the DNA. Of some 100,000 clones in the sample, 80% to 95% were seen once. The sample comprised peripheral blood. The chain joins TRBV18 to TRBJ2-5; tentatively, D is TRBD2 (6 bases). The clonotype comes from a man in his 70s with acute or convalescent COVID-19. The CDR3 DNA follows: TGTGCCAGCTCACGGGACTGGGGAGAGACCCAGTACTTC. It yields the protein CASSRDWGETQYF.